The clone carrying this TCR beta chain was detected many times. Its antigen remains unknown. Documented time point: sample taken at primary tumor resection. This sample is drawn from a study of spatial heterogeneity in lung cancer. Study-level results: Intratumoral expanded alpha and beta TCR counts were found to track tumor mutation counts.

The germline V and J ends were trimmed by 0 bases and 1 base, with 8 bases remaining between them. Germline values: CDR1 SGDLS, CDR2 YYNGEE. This CDR3 contains 14 residues. TCRdb reprocessed the 5' RACE reads with MiXCR, giving one entry per CDR3 protein. This table holds some 5,900 distinct CDR3 sequences, approximately 7.5% found once. The sequence was obtained from a female donor with early-stage non-small cell lung cancer. The V gene is TRBV9, the J gene TRBJ2-7; the D is unclear. The material sequenced was lung tumor tissue, taken at surgery. CDR3 in amino acids: CASSVDPGSYEQYF. CDR3 DNA sequence: TGTGCCAGCAGCGTAGATCCCGGTTCCTACGAGCAGTACTTC.